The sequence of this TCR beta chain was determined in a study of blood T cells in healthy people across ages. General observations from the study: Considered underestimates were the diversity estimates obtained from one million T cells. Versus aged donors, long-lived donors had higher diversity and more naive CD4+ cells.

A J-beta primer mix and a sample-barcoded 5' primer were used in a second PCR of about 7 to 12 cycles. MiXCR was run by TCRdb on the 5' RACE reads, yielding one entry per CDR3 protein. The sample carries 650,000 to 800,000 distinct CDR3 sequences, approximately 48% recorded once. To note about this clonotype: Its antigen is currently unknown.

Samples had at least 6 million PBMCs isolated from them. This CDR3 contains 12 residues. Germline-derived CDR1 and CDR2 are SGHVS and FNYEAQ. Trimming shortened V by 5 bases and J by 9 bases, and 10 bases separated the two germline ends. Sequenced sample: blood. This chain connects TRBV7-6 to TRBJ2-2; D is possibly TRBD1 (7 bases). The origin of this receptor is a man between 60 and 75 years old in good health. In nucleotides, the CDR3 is TGTGCCAGCAGCCAGGGGGGCAGGGAGCTGTTTTTT. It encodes CASSQGGRELFF.